Below are 3 T cell receptor beta chains sequenced from a single sample in a study of technical replicates of blood from a handful of donors. The data were produced by immunoSEQ multiplex PCR, yet TCRdb's version contains in-frame clones alone and is incomplete. The sample has about 80,000 clones, approximately 96% seen once. Source material: T cells isolated from PBMCs. Receptors were obtained from a human donor in good health.

The rearrangement uses TRBV7-3 and TRBJ2-7; perhaps TRBD2 as D (6 bases). This CDR3 region has 13 residues. CDR1 SGHTA and CDR2 FQGTGA come from the germline V gene. Trimming shortened V by 1 base and J by 5 bases, and 9 bases separated the two germline ends. CDR3 in amino acids: CASSLMGGNEQYF. Written as DNA, the CDR3 is TGTGCCAGCAGCTTAATGGGGGGTAACGAGCAGTACTTC.

The J gene is TRBJ2-5, the V gene TRBV2; the D gene is possibly TRBD1 (6 bases). The CDR3 contains 14 residues. Per the germline V gene, CDR1 is SNHLY and CDR2 is FYNNEI. V dropped 3 bases and J dropped 1 base, with 9 bases sitting between them. Written as DNA, the CDR3 is TGTGCCAGCAGTGATCCGGACAGCCAAGAGACCCAGTACTTC. Amino acid sequence: CASSDPDSQETQYF. The complete variable domain, with remaining parts taken from reference TRBV2 and TRBJ2-5, reads EPEVTQTPSHQVTQMGQEVILRCVPISNHLYFYWYRQILGQKVEFLVSFYNNEISEKSEIFDDQFSVERPDGSNFTLKIRSTKLEDSAMYFCASSDPDSQETQYFGPGTRLLVL.

The chain uses TRBV7-9 and TRBJ2-1; 9 bases line up with TRBD2. The germline V gene encodes CDR1 SEHNR and CDR2 FQNEAQ (reference sequence). This CDR3 has 17 residues. J lost 6 bases, V lost 2 bases, and 11 bases had no gene match. CDR3 protein: CASSLKGTSPNTNEQFF. CDR3 DNA sequence: TGTGCCAGCAGCTTAAAGGGGACTAGCCCTAACACCAATGAGCAGTTCTTC.